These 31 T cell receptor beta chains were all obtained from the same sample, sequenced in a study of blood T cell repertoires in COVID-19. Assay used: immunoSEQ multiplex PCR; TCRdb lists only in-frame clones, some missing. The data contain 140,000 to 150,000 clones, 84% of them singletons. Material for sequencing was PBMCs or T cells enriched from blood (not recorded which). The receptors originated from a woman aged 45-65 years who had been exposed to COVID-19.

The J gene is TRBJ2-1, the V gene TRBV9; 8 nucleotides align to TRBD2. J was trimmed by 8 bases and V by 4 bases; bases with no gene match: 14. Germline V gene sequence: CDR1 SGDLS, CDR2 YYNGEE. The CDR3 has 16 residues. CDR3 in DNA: TGTGCCAGCAGCCCACGGGGGGGCAGGGGTGGAGATGAGCAGTTCTTC. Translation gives CASSPRGGRGGDEQFF.

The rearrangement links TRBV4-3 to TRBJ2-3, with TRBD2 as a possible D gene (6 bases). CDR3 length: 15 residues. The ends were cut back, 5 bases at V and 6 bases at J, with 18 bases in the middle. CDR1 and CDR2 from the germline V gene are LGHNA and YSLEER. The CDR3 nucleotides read TGCGCCAGCAGCTCCCGGGACTCCCGTTTGGATACGCAGTATTTT. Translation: CASSSRDSRLDTQYF.

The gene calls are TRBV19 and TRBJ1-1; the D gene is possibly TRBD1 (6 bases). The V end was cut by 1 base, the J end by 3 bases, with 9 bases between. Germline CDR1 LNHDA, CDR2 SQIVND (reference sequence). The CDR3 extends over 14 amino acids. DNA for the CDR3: TGTGCCAGTAGTATAGGGCAGGGGCACACTGAAGCTTTCTTT. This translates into CASSIGQGHTEAFF.

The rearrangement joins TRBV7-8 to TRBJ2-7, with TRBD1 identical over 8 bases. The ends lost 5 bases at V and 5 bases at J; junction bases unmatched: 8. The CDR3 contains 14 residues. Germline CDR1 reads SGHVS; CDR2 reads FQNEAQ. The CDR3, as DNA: TGTGCCAGCAGCGACCGGCAGGGGGCCCACGAGCAGTACTTC. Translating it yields CASSDRQGAHEQYF.

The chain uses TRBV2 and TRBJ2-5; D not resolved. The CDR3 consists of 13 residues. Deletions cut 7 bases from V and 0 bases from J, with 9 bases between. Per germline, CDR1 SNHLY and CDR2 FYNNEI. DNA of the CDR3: TGTGCCAGCAACAGTCCGAACCAAGAGACCCAGTACTTC. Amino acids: CASNSPNQETQYF.

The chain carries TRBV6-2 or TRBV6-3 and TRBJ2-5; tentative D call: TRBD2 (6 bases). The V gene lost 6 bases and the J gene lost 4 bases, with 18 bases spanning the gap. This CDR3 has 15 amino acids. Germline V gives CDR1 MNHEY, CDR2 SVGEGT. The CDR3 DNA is TGTGCCAGCAGCTTCGACCTAGGGCGGGGAGAGACCCAGTACTTC. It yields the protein CASSFDLGRGETQYF.

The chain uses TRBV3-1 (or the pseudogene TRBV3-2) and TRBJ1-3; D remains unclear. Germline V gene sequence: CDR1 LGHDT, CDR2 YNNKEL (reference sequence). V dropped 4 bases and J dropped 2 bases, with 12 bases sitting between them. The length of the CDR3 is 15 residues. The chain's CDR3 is CASSPSRVAGNTIYF. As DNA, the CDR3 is TGTGCCAGCAGCCCCTCGAGGGTCGCTGGAAACACCATATATTTT.

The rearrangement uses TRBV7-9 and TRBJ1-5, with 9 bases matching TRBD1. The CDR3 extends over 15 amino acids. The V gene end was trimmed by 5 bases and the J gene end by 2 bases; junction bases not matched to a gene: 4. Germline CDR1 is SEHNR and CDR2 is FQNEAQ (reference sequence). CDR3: CASSATGGGNQPQHF. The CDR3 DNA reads TGTGCCAGCAGCGCGACAGGGGGAGGCAATCAGCCCCAGCATTTT.

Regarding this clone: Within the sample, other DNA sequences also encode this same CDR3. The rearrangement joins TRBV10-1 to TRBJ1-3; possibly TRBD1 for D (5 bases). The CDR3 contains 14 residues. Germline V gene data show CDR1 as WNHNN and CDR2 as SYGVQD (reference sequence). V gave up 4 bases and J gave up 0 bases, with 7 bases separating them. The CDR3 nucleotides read TGCGCCAGCAGTGCGGGGGACTCTGGAAACACCATATATTTT. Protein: CASSAGDSGNTIYF.

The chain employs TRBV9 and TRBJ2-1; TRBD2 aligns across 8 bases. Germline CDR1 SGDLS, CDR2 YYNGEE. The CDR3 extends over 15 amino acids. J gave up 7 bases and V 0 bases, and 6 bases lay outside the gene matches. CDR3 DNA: TGTGCCAGCAGCGTAGCTATTAGCGGGAATAATGAGCAGTTCTTC. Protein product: CASSVAISGNNEQFF.

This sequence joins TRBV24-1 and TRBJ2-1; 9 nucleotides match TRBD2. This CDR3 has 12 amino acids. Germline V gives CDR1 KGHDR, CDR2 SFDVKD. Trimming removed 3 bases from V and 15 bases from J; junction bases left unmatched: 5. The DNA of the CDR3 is TGTGCCACCAGTGATCCCACTAGCGGGCTGTTCTTC. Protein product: CATSDPTSGLFF.

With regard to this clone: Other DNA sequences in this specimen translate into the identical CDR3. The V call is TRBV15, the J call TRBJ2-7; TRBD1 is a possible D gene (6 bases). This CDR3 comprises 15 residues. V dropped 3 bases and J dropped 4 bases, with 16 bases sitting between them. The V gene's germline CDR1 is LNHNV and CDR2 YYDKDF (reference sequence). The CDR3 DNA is TGTGCCACCAGCAGTCCCGGACAGAGAGAATACGAGCAGTACTTC. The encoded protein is CATSSPGQREYEQYF.

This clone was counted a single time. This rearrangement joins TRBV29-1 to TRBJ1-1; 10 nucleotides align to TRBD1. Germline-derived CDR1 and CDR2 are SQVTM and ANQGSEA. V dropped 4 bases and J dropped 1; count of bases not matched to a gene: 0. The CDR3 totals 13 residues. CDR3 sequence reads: CSVGDRGNTEAFF. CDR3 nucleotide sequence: TGCAGCGTTGGGGACAGGGGGAACACTGAAGCTTTCTTT.

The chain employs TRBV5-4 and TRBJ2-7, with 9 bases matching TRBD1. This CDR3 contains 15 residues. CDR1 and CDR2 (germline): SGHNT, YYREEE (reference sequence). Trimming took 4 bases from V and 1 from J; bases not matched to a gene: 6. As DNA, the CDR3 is TGTGCCAGCAGCCGGGGAGGGACAGGGTCCTACGAGCAGTACTTC. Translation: CASSRGGTGSYEQYF.

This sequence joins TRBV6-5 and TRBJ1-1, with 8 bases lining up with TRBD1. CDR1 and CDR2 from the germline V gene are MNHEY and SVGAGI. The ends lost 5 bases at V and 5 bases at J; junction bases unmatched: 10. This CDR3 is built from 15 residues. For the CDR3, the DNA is TGTGCCAGCAGTCTCCCCGGGACAGGAGGGACTGAAGCTTTCTTT. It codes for CASSLPGTGGTEAFF.

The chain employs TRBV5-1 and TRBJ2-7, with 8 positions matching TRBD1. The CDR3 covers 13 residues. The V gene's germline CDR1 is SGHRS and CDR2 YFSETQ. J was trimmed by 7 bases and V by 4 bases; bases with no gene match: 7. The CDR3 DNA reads TGCGCCAGCAGCCCAGGGGGCTCTCAAGAGCAGTACTTC. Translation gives CASSPGGSQEQYF.

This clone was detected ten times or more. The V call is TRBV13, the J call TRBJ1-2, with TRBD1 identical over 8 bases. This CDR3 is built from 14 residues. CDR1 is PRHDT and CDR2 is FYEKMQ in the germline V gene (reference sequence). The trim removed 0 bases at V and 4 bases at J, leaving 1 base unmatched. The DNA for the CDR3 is TGTGCCAGCAGCTTAGGAACAGGGGGCTATGGCTACACCTTC. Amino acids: CASSLGTGGYGYTF.

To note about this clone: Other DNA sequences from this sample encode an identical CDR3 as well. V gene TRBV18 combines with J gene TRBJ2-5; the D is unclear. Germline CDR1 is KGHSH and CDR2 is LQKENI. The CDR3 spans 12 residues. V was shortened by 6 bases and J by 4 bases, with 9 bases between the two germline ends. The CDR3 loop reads CASSPKRETQYF. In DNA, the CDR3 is TGTGCCAGCTCCCCGAAGCGAGAGACCCAGTACTTC.

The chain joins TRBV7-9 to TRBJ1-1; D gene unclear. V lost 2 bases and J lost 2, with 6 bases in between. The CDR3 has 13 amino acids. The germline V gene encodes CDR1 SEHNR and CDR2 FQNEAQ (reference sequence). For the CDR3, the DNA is TGTGCCAGCAGCTTACCAGTTAACACTGAAGCTTTCTTT. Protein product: CASSLPVNTEAFF.

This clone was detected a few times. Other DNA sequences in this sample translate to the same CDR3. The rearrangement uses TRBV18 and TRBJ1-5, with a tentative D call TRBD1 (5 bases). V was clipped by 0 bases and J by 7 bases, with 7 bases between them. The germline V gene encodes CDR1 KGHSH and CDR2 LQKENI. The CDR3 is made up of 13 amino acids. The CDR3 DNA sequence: TGTGCCAGCTCACCACCGGGGGGGCAGCCCCAGCATTTT. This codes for CASSPPGGQPQHF.

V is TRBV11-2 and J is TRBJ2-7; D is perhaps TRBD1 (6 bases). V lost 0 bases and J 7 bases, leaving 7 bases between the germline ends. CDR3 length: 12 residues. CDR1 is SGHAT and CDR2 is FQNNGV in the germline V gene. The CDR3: CASSLEGTEQYF. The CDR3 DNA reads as TGTGCCAGCAGCTTAGAAGGGACAGAGCAGTACTTC.

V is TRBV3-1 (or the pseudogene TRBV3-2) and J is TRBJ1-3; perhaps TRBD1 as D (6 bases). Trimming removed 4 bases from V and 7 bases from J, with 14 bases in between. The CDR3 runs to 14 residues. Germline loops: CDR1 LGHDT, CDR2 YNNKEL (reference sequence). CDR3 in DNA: TGTGCCAGCAGCCCCCCAGGGGTGAGGAACACCATATATTTT. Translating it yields CASSPPGVRNTIYF.

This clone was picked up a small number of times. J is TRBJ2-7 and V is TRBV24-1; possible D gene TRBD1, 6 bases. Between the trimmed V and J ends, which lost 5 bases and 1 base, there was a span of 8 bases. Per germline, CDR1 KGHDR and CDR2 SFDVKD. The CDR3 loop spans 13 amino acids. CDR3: CATSATGSYEQYF. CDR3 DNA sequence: TGTGCCACCAGTGCGACAGGATCCTACGAGCAGTACTTC.

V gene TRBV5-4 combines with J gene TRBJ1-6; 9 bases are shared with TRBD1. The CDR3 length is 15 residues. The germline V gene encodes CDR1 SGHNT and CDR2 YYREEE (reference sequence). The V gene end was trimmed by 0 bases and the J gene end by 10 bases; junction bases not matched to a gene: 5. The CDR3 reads CASSLAGQGGSPLHF. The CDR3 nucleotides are TGTGCCAGCAGCTTGGCGGGACAGGGTGGATCACCCCTCCACTTT.

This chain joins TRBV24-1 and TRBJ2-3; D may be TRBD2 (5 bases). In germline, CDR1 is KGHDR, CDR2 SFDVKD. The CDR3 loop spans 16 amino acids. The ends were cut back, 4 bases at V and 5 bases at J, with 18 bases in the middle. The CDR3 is CATSEHTGMRQDTQYF. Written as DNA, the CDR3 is TGTGCCACCAGTGAACATACCGGGATGAGGCAAGATACGCAGTATTTT.

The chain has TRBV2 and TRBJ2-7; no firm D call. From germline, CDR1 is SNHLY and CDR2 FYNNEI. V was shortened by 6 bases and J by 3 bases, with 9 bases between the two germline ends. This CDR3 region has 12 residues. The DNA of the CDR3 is TGTGCCAGCAGGGTCACCTACTACGAGCAGTACTTC. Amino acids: CASRVTYYEQYF.

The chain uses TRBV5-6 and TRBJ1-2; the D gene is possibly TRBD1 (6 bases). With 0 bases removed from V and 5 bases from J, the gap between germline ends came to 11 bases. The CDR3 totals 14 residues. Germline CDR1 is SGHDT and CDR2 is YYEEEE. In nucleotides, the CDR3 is TGTGCCAGCAGCTTGGCCGGGACACCTTATGGCTACACCTTC. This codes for CASSLAGTPYGYTF.

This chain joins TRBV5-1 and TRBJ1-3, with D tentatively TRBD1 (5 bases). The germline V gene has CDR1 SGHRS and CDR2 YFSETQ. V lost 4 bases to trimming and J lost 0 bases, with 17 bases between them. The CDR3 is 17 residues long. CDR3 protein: CASSPGAARTSGNTIYF. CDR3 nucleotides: TGCGCCAGCAGCCCTGGGGCAGCCCGAACCTCTGGAAACACCATATATTTT.

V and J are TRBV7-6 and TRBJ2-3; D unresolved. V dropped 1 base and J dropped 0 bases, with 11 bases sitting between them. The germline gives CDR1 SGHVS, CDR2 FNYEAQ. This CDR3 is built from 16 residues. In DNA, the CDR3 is TGTGCCAGCAGCTTAGAGTACAGAACTAGCACAGATACGCAGTATTTT. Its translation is CASSLEYRTSTDTQYF.

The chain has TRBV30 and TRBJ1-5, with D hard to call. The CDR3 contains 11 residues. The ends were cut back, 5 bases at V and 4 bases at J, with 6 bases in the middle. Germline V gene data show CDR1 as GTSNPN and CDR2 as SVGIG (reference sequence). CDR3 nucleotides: TGTGCCTGGGGACTAAATCAGCCCCAGCATTTT. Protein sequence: CAWGLNQPQHF.

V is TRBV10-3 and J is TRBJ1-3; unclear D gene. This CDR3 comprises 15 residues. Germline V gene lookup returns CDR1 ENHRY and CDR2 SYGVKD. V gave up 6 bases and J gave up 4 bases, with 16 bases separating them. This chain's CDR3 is CAIREDSWPGNTIYF. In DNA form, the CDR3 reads TGTGCCATCAGGGAAGACTCCTGGCCGGGAAACACCATATATTTT.